This passage covers 26 T cell receptor beta chains from one sample sequenced in a study of blood T cell repertoires in COVID-19. Assay used: immunoSEQ multiplex PCR; TCRdb lists only in-frame clones, some missing. There are about 480,000 clones in the sample; roughly 91% occur only once, and roughly 4% lies in the top ten. What was sequenced was peripheral blood. The origin of the receptors is a woman aged 25-40 years with acute or convalescent COVID-19.

The chain is built from TRBV5-5 and TRBJ2-7; maybe TRBD2 (6 bases). V was cut by 0 bases and J by 3 bases, with 19 bases left in between. Germline CDR1 reads SGHKS; CDR2 reads YYEKEE (reference sequence). The CDR3 contains 17 residues. CDR3 protein: CASSLATSPLPGYEQYF. CDR3 coding DNA: TGTGCCAGCAGCTTGGCGACTAGTCCTCTACCCGGCTACGAGCAGTACTTC.

The rearrangement links TRBV9 to TRBJ2-3; D is possibly TRBD2 (5 bases). The CDR3 covers 14 residues. V shed 3 bases and J shed 0 bases, with 8 bases lying between them. Germline-derived CDR1 and CDR2 are SGDLS and YYNGEE. CDR3 region: CASSGSGSTDTQYF. The CDR3 region has the DNA TGTGCCAGCAGCGGGAGCGGAAGCACAGATACGCAGTATTTT.

The CDR3 sequence is CASSSRTGQARAFF. CDR3 nucleotides: TGTGCCAGCAGCTCCCGGACAGGGCAGGCGCGGGCTTTCTTT. The chain is built from TRBV7-2 and TRBJ1-1; 8 bases map to TRBD1. The CDR3 runs to 14 residues. With 4 bases clipped from V and 11 bases from J, the junction kept 12 bases outside the gene matches. Germline V CDR1 and CDR2: SGHTA, FQGNSA.

CDR3 protein: CASSKLKRGYQETQYF. As DNA, the CDR3 is TGTGCCAGCAGCAAATTGAAGCGGGGGTACCAAGAGACCCAGTACTTC. The chain links TRBV21-1 to TRBJ2-5; no DNA check was done on the table's D call, TRBD2. TRBV21-1 is deemed a pseudogene. This CDR3 region has 16 residues.

The chain combines TRBV5-4 with TRBJ1-3; 7 bases fit TRBD1. CDR3 length: 16 amino acids. Looked up from germline, CDR1 is SGHNT and CDR2 is YYREEE (reference sequence). With V trimmed by 3 bases and J by 8 bases, 14 bases remained unmatched. CDR3 loop: CASSSRQGSLRDTIYF. The CDR3 nucleotides are TGTGCCAGCAGCTCCCGACAGGGAAGTTTAAGAGACACCATATATTTT.

This chain links TRBV24-1 with TRBJ2-2, with TRBD2 identical over 8 bases. CDR1 KGHDR and CDR2 SFDVKD come from the germline V gene. The CDR3 consists of 18 residues. The V segment lost 5 bases and the J segment 3 bases; nucleotides outside the gene matches: 13. The CDR3 sequence: CATSAHWKSSGYTGELFF. In DNA form, the CDR3 reads TGTGCCACCAGTGCCCATTGGAAGTCTAGCGGGTACACCGGGGAGCTGTTTTTT.

The rearrangement links TRBV6-5 to TRBJ2-2; 9 nucleotides agree with TRBD1. This CDR3 has 15 residues. J gave up 7 bases and V 5 bases, and 8 bases lay outside the gene matches. Germline CDR1 and CDR2: MNHEY and SVGAGI. The CDR3 is CASSTGTGWYGELFF. In DNA form, the CDR3 reads TGTGCCAGCAGTACCGGGACAGGGTGGTACGGGGAGCTGTTTTTT.

The chain employs TRBV5-5 and TRBJ1-5; D is ambiguous. Germline CDR1 SGHKS, CDR2 YYEKEE (reference sequence). The V end was cut by 4 bases, the J end by 0 bases, with 8 bases between. The CDR3 totals 14 residues. In DNA form, the CDR3 reads TGTGCCAGCAGCCTGCGAGATAGCAATCAGCCCCAGCATTTT. Translating gives CASSLRDSNQPQHF. The entire variable domain, with the rest obtained from reference TRBV5-5 and TRBJ1-5, is as follows: DAGVTQSPTHLIKTRGQQVTLRCSPISGHKSVSWYQQVLGQGPQFIFQYYEKEERGRGNFPDRFSARQFPNYSSELNVNALLLGDSALYLCASSLRDSNQPQHFGDGTRLSIL.

This clone was seen repeatedly, ten times or more. This rearrangement joins TRBV4-1 to TRBJ1-2, with 9 positions matching TRBD1. Germline CDR1 MGHRA, CDR2 YSYEKL. CDR3 length: 20 amino acids. With 3 bases clipped from V and 0 bases from J, the junction kept 17 bases outside the gene matches. The CDR3 DNA follows: TGCGCCAGCAGCCAGTCCGGGACAGGGTTTTTTTTAGGCTCTAACTATGGCTACACCTTC. Protein sequence: CASSQSGTGFFLGSNYGYTF.

The gene calls are TRBV5-5 and TRBJ2-2; 9 bases map to TRBD1. CDR1 is SGHKS, CDR2 YYEKEE, per germline (reference sequence). The CDR3 runs to 19 residues. V gave up 1 base and J gave up 1 base; unmatched junction bases: 11. The CDR3 protein is CASSLWDRAYYRNTGELFF. The DNA of the CDR3 is TGTGCCAGCAGCTTGTGGGACAGGGCTTATTATCGGAACACCGGGGAGCTGTTTTTT.

The chain combines TRBV5-1 with TRBJ2-5; D gene uncertain. Germline V gene lookup returns CDR1 SGHRS and CDR2 YFSETQ. This CDR3 comprises 11 residues. The ends were cut back, 0 bases at V and 7 bases at J, with 4 bases in the middle. CDR3 amino acids: CASSLDGTQYF. CDR3 sequence (DNA): TGCGCCAGCAGCTTGGACGGGACCCAGTACTTC.

V gene TRBV4-1 combines with J gene TRBJ2-5, with 8 nucleotides matching TRBD2. From germline, CDR1 is MGHRA and CDR2 YSYEKL. V trimming: 6 bases; J trimming: 5 bases; junction bases outside the gene matches: 8. CDR3 length: 14 residues. The DNA for the CDR3 is TGCGCCAGCAGACCGGTTAGCGGGATGGAGACCCAGTACTTC. Its translation: CASRPVSGMETQYF.

The chain recombines TRBV20-1 with TRBJ2-7, with no clear D. Germline V gene sequence: CDR1 DFQATT, CDR2 SNEGSKA (reference sequence). The CDR3 length is 11 residues. V was cut by 5 bases and J by 4 bases, with 9 bases left in between. CDR3 sequence reads: CSAGRRYEQYF. In DNA form, the CDR3 reads TGCAGTGCTGGAAGGAGATACGAGCAGTACTTC.

The chain joins TRBV18 to TRBJ2-1, with TRBD1 as a possible D gene (6 bases). The germline CDR1 and CDR2 sequences are KGHSH and LQKENI. V was shortened by 2 bases and J by 9 bases, with 14 bases between the two germline ends. There are 14 residues in the CDR3. CDR3 nucleotides: TGTGCCAGCTCACCAGGGCTGGGGGCAGGTGAGCAGTTCTTC. Translating gives CASSPGLGAGEQFF.

Note on this clone: A single base separates this from a much larger clone, so it may be a read error. J is TRBJ1-3 and V is TRBV5-1; 7 positions match TRBD1. Germline CDR1 is SGHRS and CDR2 is YFSETQ. V lost 0 bases to trimming and J lost 0 bases; unmatched junction nucleotides: 3. The CDR3 spans 16 residues. The CDR3 bases are TGCGCCAGCAGCTTGGCCGACAGGGTCTCTGGAAACACCATATATTTT. Translation: CASSLADRVSGNTIYF. Full variable domain (remainder filled in from reference TRBV5-1 and TRBJ1-3): KAGVTQTPRYLIKTRGQQVTLSCSPISGHRSVSWYQQTPGQGLQFLFEYFSETQRNKGNFPGRFSGRQFSNSRSEMNVSTLELGDSALYLCASSLADRVSGNTIYFGEGSWLTVV.

The rearrangement uses TRBV18 and TRBJ1-4; 7 nucleotides line up with TRBD1. The CDR3 sequence is 15 residues long. With 4 bases clipped from V and 3 bases from J, the junction kept 5 bases outside the gene matches. Per germline, CDR1 KGHSH and CDR2 LQKENI. This chain's CDR3 is CASSLQGGANEKLFF. The CDR3 nucleotides read TGTGCCAGCTCACTCCAGGGGGGAGCTAATGAAAAACTGTTTTTT. The whole variable domain, filled in from reference TRBV18 and TRBJ1-4, reads NAGVMQNPRHLVRRRGQEARLRCSPMKGHSHVYWYRQLPEEGLKFMVYLQKENIIDESGMPKERFSAEFPKEGPSILRIQQVVRGDSAAYFCASSLQGGANEKLFFGSGTQLSVL.

This clone was counted between two and nine times. Distinct nucleotide sequences in the sample also encode this CDR3. The chain joins TRBV2 to TRBJ1-1; D is perhaps TRBD1 (6 bases). Germline V gene sequence: CDR1 SNHLY, CDR2 FYNNEI. The CDR3 extends over 12 amino acids. With 3 bases removed from V and 8 bases from J, the gap between germline ends came to 10 bases. The CDR3 reads CASSDQGPEAFF. In DNA form, the CDR3 reads TGTGCCAGCAGTGACCAGGGGCCCGAAGCTTTCTTT.

The chain joins TRBV6-1 to TRBJ1-3; D is unclear. The length of the CDR3 is 16 residues. Germline values: CDR1 MNHNS, CDR2 SASEGT. Trimming left V 1 base short and J 0 bases short, with 10 bases between. CDR3 DNA: TGTGCCAGCAGTGAAGACACACTATCCTCTGGAAACACCATATATTTT. This encodes CASSEDTLSSGNTIYF.

V and J are TRBV14 and TRBJ2-5; D is undetermined. The V gene lost 4 bases and the J gene lost 7 bases, with 19 bases spanning the gap. The CDR3 runs to 15 residues. From germline, CDR1 is SGHDN and CDR2 FVKESK. The CDR3 sequence: CASSPEAVLVGTQYF. The CDR3, as DNA: TGTGCCAGCAGCCCTGAGGCAGTGCTCGTCGGGACCCAGTACTTC. The complete variable domain, with remaining parts taken from reference TRBV14 and TRBJ2-5, reads EAGVTQFPSHSVIEKGQTVTLRCDPISGHDNLYWYRRVMGKEIKFLLHFVKESKQDESGMPNNRFLAERTGGTYSTLKVQPAELEDSGVYFCASSPEAVLVGTQYFGPGTRLLVL.

The rearrangement joins TRBV5-4 to TRBJ1-5; no definite D call. The V end lost 4 bases, the J end lost 3 bases, and 8 bases lay between the germline ends. CDR1 is SGHNT and CDR2 is YYREEE in the germline V gene (reference sequence). The CDR3 runs 13 residues. This CDR3 is CASSRGVNQPQHF. In DNA, the CDR3 is TGTGCCAGCAGCCGCGGGGTCAATCAGCCCCAGCATTTT.

J is TRBJ2-3 and V is TRBV18; D is perhaps TRBD1 (5 bases). Germline lookup yields CDR1 KGHSH and CDR2 LQKENI. This CDR3 spans 13 amino acids. The V gene lost 8 bases and the J gene lost 6 bases, with 15 bases spanning the gap. The CDR3 bases are TGTGCCAGCGCCAGTTTGGGGCGGGATACGCAGTATTTT. As protein: CASASLGRDTQYF.

The gene calls are TRBV5-5 and TRBJ1-6, with 8 bases matching TRBD1. V was pared by 4 bases and J by 1 base, with 7 bases of the junction left unmatched. CDR1 SGHKS and CDR2 YYEKEE come from the germline V gene (reference sequence). The CDR3 length is 17 residues. In DNA, the CDR3 is TGTGCCAGCAGCGGCGGACAGGGAAGGTCCTATAATTCACCCCTCCACTTT. This sequence encodes CASSGGQGRSYNSPLHF.

The rearrangement joins TRBV24-1 to TRBJ2-2; weak D call: TRBD1 (6 bases). Germline values: CDR1 KGHDR, CDR2 SFDVKD. V shed 4 bases and J shed 2 bases, with 19 bases lying between them. The CDR3 spans 18 residues. CDR3 region: CATSDKEYRVGNTGELFF. The CDR3 DNA is TGTGCCACCAGTGACAAAGAATACAGGGTGGGAAACACCGGGGAGCTGTTTTTT.

The J gene is TRBJ1-1, the V gene TRBV19, with D possibly matching TRBD1 (5 bases). Looked up from germline, CDR1 is LNHDA and CDR2 is SQIVND (reference sequence). This CDR3 region has 20 residues. Trimming pared 2 bases from V and 3 bases from J, leaving 28 bases between. CDR3 in DNA: TGTGCCAGTAGTATACCTCTAATCCCATGGGGGGGTTCACGGGACACTGAAGCTTTCTTT. Its protein is CASSIPLIPWGGSRDTEAFF.

The rearrangement uses TRBV5-5 and TRBJ1-3; the D is unclear. The V end was cut by 2 bases, the J end by 0 bases, with 15 bases between. The germline CDR1 and CDR2 sequences are SGHKS and YYEKEE (reference sequence). The CDR3 is 17 amino acids. This CDR3 reads CASSFQPVMSSGNTIYF. The DNA for the CDR3 is TGTGCCAGCAGCTTTCAACCGGTGATGAGCTCTGGAAACACCATATATTTT.

The chain joins TRBV4-1 to TRBJ2-5; D might be TRBD2 (5 bases). Germline CDR1 is MGHRA and CDR2 is YSYEKL. The V end lost 1 base, the J end lost 3 bases, and 9 bases lay between the germline ends. This CDR3 is built from 14 residues. The CDR3 sequence is CASSQVGEKETQYF. CDR3 sequence (DNA): TGCGCCAGCAGCCAAGTGGGAGAAAAAGAGACCCAGTACTTC.